This TCR beta chain was recorded in a study of cytomegalovirus exposure and HLA in healthy donors (dated by TCRdb to the late 2010s). In the study overall: According to an earlier analysis of around 600 of the donors, roughly 180 million T cells yielded 95 million to 140 million unique TCR beta sequences and about 280 Gb of sequence data. Typing coverage varied by locus: about 629-630 donors for A, B, C, DRB1 and DQB1; around 560 for DQA1; about 590 for DPA1; 400 to 480 for DPB1. Because of strong linkage in the cohort, roughly five DR-DQ haplotypes were treated as single units for association and clustering. The T cell repertoires of some 700 subjects were profiled by immunosequencing and related to cytomegalovirus serostatus. The later analysis used no new phenotypic data to find candidate immune exposures, relying instead on TCR beta sequences and their occurrence across donors. High-throughput TCR immunosequencing, statistical association of individual TCRs with disease status, and machine learning were combined to predict cytomegalovirus infection status. Among the roughly 400 genotyped donors, about 85% belonged to the genetic ancestry cluster associated with self-reported Caucasian donors. The study aimed to test whether cataloging public T cell receptors could reveal signatures of past pathogen exposure. Roughly 320 gigabases of sequencing data and about 92 million unique TCR sequences made up an early release that covered some 640 HLA-typed donors. On average, roughly 240,000 unique TCR beta nucleotide sequences were sequenced per donor among more than 350 genotyped donors of the cohort, with roughly 20% of those sequences being non-productive. A later analysis re-analyzed previously published TCR beta repertoires from 600 to 850 donors and added high-resolution HLA genotyping to study TCR occurrence patterns. In a later genetic analysis, genome-wide SNP genotypes for about 55% of the roughly 700 donors were used, and that subset was treated as a discovery cohort. Every discovery cohort repertoire had been produced on one sequencing platform. Donor age, sex, ethnicity and CMV serostatus were compiled alongside the repertoire data. Class I and class II HLA loci were covered by the typing at four-digit resolution. In an earlier analysis of about 590 of the donors, high-throughput TCR beta sequencing was used to judge whether each TCR beta V gene segment behaved as functional or pseudogenic. Besides the first cohort of under 700 subjects, a separate validation cohort made up of around 120 different subjects was used.

Overall study results and their limits: The only immune exposure information available for the cohort was CMV serostatus. According to a later analysis, most CMV-associated TCR beta chains appeared to be HLA-restricted, and the HLA associations seemed to be driven largely by CMV exposure. A later genetic analysis associated a missense DCLRE1C variant with V-gene and J-gene trimming of TCR beta chains, and an independent cohort replicated the association. A further reported finding was that TCR beta sequences accurately predicted the HLA-A and HLA-B alleles for most subjects in the first cohort. In the study, 150 to 200 TCR beta chains were listed as associated with cytomegalovirus. Cytomegalovirus status was reported to be diagnosed by the classifier with high specificity and sensitivity in both the original and validation cohorts. According to a later analysis, TCR association rates differed among HLA loci, with DRB1 alleles showing the most associated TCRs and HLA-C alleles showing the fewest. When HLA alleles, especially DR and DQ, strongly co-occurred, TCR associations were difficult to assign to individual alleles. In a later analysis, HLA-associated TCR beta chains were found to be more clonally expanded and to have lower generation probabilities than equally common non-associated chains. Roughly uniform sequencing depth across donors was assumed in presence/absence analyses, although this assumption may not hold. The 87-base-pair reads could not distinguish some IMGT-functional V segments, including TRBV6-2 and TRBV6-3, so those segments were excluded. A later genetic analysis reported fewer N-insertions in productive TCRs among donors in an Asian-associated ancestry cluster than the roughly 620-donor mean. A later analysis associated about 18,000 TCR beta sequences with specific HLA alleles at a false discovery rate of 0.05. Most TCR sequences were seen in very few donors, while some public TCRs were found in many individuals. It was suggested by the authors that the approach could potentially be generalized to other disease states and immunological phenotypes. The earlier analysis of 450 to 700 of the donors excluded roughly 17 rarely observed V segments, including chromosome 9 orphons, because counts were too low. Linkage disequilibrium might explain the correlated functional status among segregating V segments, but an unknown experimental factor could not be ruled out. An earlier analysis of around 500 of the donors showed that most TCR beta V segments appeared in productive rearrangements either about 87% or about 30% of the time, which broadly matched IMGT annotations. In a later analysis, several top co-occurrence clusters were reported to appear linked to parvovirus B19, influenza, CMV and Epstein-Barr virus. A cluster of highly shared sequence variants was judged likely to represent a technical artifact of the sequencing pipeline. HLA typing was unavailable for some donors at each locus, so association tests used only the typed subset. In vitro tests confirmed that a few of the cytomegalovirus-associated TCR beta chains recognize cytomegalovirus antigens. Only TCR beta chains were sequenced in this cohort, and the absence of alpha or paired-chain data limited detectable features.

With regard to this clone: The antigen this receptor binds is unknown. Base qualities are not recorded, but no much larger clone differs from it by a single base.

The cohort comprised some 680 healthy bone marrow donors. At the time of sampling, every cohort member was nominally healthy, though immune exposures that went unrecorded were likely present. CMV serostatus was positive for 289 and negative for about half of the roughly 670 cohort members, and was not recorded for this donor. Every donor gave a peripheral blood sample, and the peripheral blood mononuclear cells from that sample were used for TCR beta sequencing. The Qiagen DNeasy Blood Extraction Kit was used to extract genomic DNA from the blood cell samples. The library relied on the immunoSEQ multiplex PCR assay. For the multiplex PCR, a mixture combining 60 forward primers for TCR Vbeta segments and 13 reverse primers for TCR Jbeta segments was used. The CDR3 region of rearranged TCR beta genes was amplified from genomic DNA by a multiplex PCR assay. Amplified TCR beta libraries were sequenced as 87-base-pair reads on the Illumina HiSeq System. The authors' pipeline ran thus. Across the roughly 700 repertoires, a later analysis counted 75 million to 90 million unique TCR beta chains, roughly 11 million of which were shared by at least two donors. Raw reads were error-corrected and collapsed into unique sequences with a nearest-neighbor algorithm that merged closely related sequences to remove PCR and sequencing errors. V, D and J gene segments were assigned by aligning CDR3 sequences to IMGT reference sequences. For a sequence to be retained, a match of at least six nucleotides was required to both a V gene segment and a J gene segment. A rearrangement was called productive if the CDR3 had no stop codons and remained in frame with V and J, and every other rearrangement was called non-productive. Following IMGT convention, CDR3 was defined as the stretch from the second conserved V-encoded cysteine to the conserved J-encoded phenylalanine. The earlier analysis of about 620 of the donors excluded sequences that lacked an unambiguous match to a single V gene segment. An earlier analysis of just under 600 of the donors called V segments functional above 56.7% productive rearrangements and segregating when the between-donor standard deviation exceeded 5%. To diagnose cytomegalovirus status from the catalog of TCR beta chain sequences, a statistical classification framework was built. A later analysis assigned V and J genes by comparing TCR nucleotide sequences with IMGT/GENE-DB human TR gene sequences. In a later analysis, CDR3 sequences and most-parsimonious VDJ recombination scenarios were assigned using the TCRdist pipeline. A later analysis defined each TCR beta chain by its CDR3 amino acid sequence plus V-gene family, and excluded reads lacking a unique V-gene family. In a later analysis, fewer than 600 highly shared, low-generation-probability nucleotide sequences were removed to address suspected cross-contamination and a sequencing artifact. In a later analysis, a clonal expansion index for each public chain was calculated from normalized within-repertoire ranks of inferred template counts. In a later analysis, generation probabilities were computed using a VDJ recombination model fitted to out-of-frame rearrangements, and the results were checked against IGoR. Hypergeometric tests were used in a later analysis to score TCR-TCR, TCR-HLA and TCR-CMV co-occurrence, with a repertoire-size bias correction applied to the TCR pairs. To estimate false discovery rates, a later analysis permuted the HLA or CMV assignments 20 times. A later analysis grouped co-occurring TCRs with DBSCAN, adding TCRdist sequence similarity when clustering within HLA-allele-positive subsets. Co-occurrence clustering excluded repertoires with fewer than 30,000 or more than 120,000 public chains, plus five with anomalous nucleotide sharing. Drawn from immuneACCESS, this table holds only the in-frame rearrangements with V and J called that TCRdb kept. Clones are partly lost; checked studies trace under half to an unresolved V gene and leave the rest unexplained. The V and J calls and clone size are taken from that table; D and trimming were inferred from the DNA. The sample profile shows some 130,000 clones; about 68% of them were found once. The ten largest clonotypes hold approximately 1.6% of the sample.

The CDR3 numbers 15 residues from cysteine through phenylalanine. Only the CDR3 part of the read is kept: 45 bases, read in frame from the first base. V and J are trimmed by 3 bases and 7 bases, and the gene matches miss 10 bases of the junction. According to the germline V gene (reference sequence), CDR1 reads GTSNPN and CDR2 reads SVGIG. The receptor was derived from a human donor in good health. Recombination joined TRBV30 with TRBJ1-4; 8 of the junction bases match TRBD1. Specimen: PBMCs. The CDR3 sequence is CAWSARQGPGEKLFF. DNA sequence: TGTGCCTGGAGCGCCCGACAGGGGCCGGGTGAAAAACTGTTTTTT.